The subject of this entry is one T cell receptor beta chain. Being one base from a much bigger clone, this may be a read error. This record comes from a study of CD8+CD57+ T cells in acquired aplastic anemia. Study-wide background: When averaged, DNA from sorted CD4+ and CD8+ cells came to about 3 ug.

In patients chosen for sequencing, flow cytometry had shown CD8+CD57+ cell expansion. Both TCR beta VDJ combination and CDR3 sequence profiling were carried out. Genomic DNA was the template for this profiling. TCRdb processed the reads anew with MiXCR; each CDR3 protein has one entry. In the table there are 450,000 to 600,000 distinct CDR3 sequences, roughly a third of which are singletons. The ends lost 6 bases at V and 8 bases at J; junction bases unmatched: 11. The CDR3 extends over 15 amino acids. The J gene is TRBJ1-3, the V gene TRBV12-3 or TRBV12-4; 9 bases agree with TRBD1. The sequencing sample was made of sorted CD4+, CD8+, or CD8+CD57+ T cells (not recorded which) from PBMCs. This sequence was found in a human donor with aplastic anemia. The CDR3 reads CASSSGTGIGDTIYF. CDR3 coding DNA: TGTGCCAGCAGCTCCGGGACAGGGATCGGAGACACCATATATTTT.